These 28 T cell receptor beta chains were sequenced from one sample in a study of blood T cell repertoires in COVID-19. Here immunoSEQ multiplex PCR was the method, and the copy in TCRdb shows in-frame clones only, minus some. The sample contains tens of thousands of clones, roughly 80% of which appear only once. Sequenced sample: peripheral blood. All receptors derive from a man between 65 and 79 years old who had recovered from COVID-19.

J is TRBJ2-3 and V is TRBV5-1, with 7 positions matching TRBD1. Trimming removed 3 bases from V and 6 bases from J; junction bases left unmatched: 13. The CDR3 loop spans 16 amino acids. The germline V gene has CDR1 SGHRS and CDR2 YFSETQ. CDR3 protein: CASSSSGTEPRDTQYF. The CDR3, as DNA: TGCGCCAGCAGCTCATCCGGGACAGAACCCCGGGATACGCAGTATTTT.

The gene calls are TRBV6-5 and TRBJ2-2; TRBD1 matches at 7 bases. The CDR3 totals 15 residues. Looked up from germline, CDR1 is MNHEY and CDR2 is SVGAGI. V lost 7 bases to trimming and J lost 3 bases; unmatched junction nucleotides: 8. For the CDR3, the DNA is TGTGCCAGCAACGCACAGGGGCGCGACACCGGGGAGCTGTTTTTT. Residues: CASNAQGRDTGELFF.

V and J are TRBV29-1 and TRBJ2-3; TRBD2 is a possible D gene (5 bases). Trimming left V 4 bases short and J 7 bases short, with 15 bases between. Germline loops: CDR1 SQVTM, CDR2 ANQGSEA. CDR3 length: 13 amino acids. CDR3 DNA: TGCAGCGTTGTTCCGAGGACTGTAAATACGCAGTATTTT. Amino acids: CSVVPRTVNTQYF.

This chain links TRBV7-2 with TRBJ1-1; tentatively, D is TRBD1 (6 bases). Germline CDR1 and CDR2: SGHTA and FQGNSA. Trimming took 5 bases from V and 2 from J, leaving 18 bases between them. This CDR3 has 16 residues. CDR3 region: CASSPPERTVNTEAFF. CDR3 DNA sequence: TGTGCCAGCAGCCCACCAGAGCGGACAGTTAACACTGAAGCTTTCTTT.

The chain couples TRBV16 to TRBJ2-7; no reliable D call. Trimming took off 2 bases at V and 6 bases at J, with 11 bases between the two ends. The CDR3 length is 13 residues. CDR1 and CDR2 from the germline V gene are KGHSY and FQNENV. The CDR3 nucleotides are TGTGCCAGCAGCCAAGCCCAAACGCGCGAGCAGTACTTC. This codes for CASSQAQTREQYF.

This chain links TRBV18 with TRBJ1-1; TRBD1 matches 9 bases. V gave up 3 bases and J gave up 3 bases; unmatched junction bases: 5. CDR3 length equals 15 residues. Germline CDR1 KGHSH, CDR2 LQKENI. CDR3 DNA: TGTGCCAGCTCACCGGGACAGGGCGAGGACACTGAAGCTTTCTTT. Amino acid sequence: CASSPGQGEDTEAFF.

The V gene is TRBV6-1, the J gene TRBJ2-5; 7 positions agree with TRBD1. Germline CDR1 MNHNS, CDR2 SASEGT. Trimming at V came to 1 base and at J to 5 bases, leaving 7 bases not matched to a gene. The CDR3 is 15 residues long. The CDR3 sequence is CASSEGGQGQETQYF. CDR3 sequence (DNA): TGTGCCAGCAGTGAAGGGGGGCAGGGACAGGAGACCCAGTACTTC.

CDR3 protein: CASSLLGQGTDTQYF. The CDR3 DNA sequence: TGTGCCAGCAGCTTGCTGGGACAGGGAACAGATACGCAGTATTTT. The gene calls are TRBV5-4 and TRBJ2-3, with TRBD1 identical over 9 bases. V shed 1 base, J shed 3 bases, and the junction held 3 bases outside the gene matches. The CDR3 runs 15 residues. Germline assignment: CDR1 SGHNT and CDR2 YYREEE (reference sequence).

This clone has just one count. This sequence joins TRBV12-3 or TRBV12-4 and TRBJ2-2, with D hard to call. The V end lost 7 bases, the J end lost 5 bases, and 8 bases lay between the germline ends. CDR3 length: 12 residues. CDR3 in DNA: TGTGCCAGCAATCGACAAACCGGGGAGCTGTTTTTT. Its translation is CASNRQTGELFF.

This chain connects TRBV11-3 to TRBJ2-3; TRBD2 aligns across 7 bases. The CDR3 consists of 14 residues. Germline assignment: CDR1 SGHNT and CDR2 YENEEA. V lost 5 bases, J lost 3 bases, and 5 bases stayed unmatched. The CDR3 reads CASSPRTRTDTQYF. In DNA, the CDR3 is TGTGCCAGCAGCCCGCGGACTAGAACAGATACGCAGTATTTT. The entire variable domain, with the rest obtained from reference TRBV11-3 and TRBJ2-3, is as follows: EAGVVQSPRYKIIEKKQPVAFWCNPISGHNTLYWYLQNLGQGPELLIRYENEEAVDDSQLPKDRFSAERLKGVDSTLKIQPAELGDSAVYLCASSPRTRTDTQYFGPGTRLTVL.

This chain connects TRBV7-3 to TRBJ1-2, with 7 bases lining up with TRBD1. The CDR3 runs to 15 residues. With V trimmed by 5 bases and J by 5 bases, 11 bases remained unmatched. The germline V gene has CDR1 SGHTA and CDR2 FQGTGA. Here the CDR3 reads CASSPPGTAQYGYTF. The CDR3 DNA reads TGTGCCAGCAGCCCTCCAGGGACAGCTCAATATGGCTACACCTTC.

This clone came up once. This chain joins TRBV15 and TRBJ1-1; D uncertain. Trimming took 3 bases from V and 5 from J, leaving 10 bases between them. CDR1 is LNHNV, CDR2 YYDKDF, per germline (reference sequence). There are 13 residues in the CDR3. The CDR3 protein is CATSRYIETEAFF. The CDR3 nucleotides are TGTGCCACCAGCAGGTATATTGAGACTGAAGCTTTCTTT.

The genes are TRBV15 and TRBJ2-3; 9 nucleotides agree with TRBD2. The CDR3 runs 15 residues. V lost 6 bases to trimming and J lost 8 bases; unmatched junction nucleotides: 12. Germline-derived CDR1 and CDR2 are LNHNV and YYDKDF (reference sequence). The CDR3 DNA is TGTGCCACCAGTCTTAGCGGGGGCTCTCGAGTTACGCAGTATTTT. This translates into CATSLSGGSRVTQYF.

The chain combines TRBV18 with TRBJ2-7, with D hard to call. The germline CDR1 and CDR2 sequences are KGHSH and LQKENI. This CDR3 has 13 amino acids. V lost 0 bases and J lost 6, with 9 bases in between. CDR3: CASSPPPTVEQYF. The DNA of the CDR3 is TGTGCCAGCTCACCACCGCCAACAGTCGAGCAGTACTTC.

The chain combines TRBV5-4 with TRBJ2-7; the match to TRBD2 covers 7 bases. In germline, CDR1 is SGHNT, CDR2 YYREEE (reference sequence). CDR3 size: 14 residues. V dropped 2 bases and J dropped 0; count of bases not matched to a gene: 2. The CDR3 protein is CASSLPGGSYEQYF. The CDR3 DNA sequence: TGTGCCAGCAGCTTACCGGGGGGCTCCTACGAGCAGTACTTC.

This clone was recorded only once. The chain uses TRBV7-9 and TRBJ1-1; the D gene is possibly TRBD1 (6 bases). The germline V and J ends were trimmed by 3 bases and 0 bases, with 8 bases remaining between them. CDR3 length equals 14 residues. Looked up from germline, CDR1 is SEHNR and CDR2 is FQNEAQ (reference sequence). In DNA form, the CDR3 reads TGTGCCAGCAGCTTCCAGGGGATGAACACTGAAGCTTTCTTT. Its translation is CASSFQGMNTEAFF.

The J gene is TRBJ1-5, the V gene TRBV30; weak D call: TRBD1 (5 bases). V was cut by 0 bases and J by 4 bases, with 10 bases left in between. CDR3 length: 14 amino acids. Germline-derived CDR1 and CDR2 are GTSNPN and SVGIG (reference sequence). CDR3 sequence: CAWSVHGGNQPQHF. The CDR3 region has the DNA TGTGCCTGGAGTGTACATGGGGGGAATCAGCCCCAGCATTTT. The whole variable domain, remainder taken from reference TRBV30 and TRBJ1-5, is SQTIHQWPATLVQPVGSPLSLECTVEGTSNPNLYWYRQAAGRGLQLLFYSVGIGQISSEVPQNLSASRPQDRQFILSSKKLLLSDSGFYLCAWSVHGGNQPQHFGDGTRLSIL.

DNA for the CDR3: TGCGCCAGCAGCCAAGTACAGGGCGTCTACAATGAGCAGTTCTTC. The encoded protein is CASSQVQGVYNEQFF. V and J are TRBV4-3 and TRBJ2-1; perhaps TRBD1 as D (6 bases). Germline V gene sequence: CDR1 LGHNA, CDR2 YSLEER. V was trimmed by 1 base and J by 3 bases, leaving 10 bases between them. This CDR3 has 15 amino acids.

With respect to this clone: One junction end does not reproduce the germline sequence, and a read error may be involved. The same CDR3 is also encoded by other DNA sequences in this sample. CDR3 sequence (DNA): TGTGCCAGCAATAGGGACTGGGGACCCCGGGACGGCTATACCTTC. It yields the protein CASNRDWGPRDGYTF. The V and J genes are TRBV19 and TRBJ1-2, with D tentatively TRBD1 (5 bases). The CDR3 length is 15 residues. The germline CDR1 and CDR2 sequences are LNHDA and SQIVND (reference sequence).

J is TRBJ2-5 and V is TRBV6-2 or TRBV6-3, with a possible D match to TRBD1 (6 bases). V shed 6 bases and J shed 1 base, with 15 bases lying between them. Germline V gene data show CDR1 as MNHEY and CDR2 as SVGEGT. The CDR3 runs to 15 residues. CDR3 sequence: CASSPPQGRQETQYF. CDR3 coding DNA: TGTGCCAGCAGCCCCCCACAGGGCCGCCAAGAGACCCAGTACTTC.

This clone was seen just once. The CDR3 region has the DNA TGCAGCGTCGTAAGACTAGCGGGCGAGAACACCGGGGAGCTGTTTTTT. Its translation is CSVVRLAGENTGELFF. The chain is built from TRBV29-1 and TRBJ2-2, with 10 positions matching TRBD2. Germline CDR1 SQVTM, CDR2 ANQGSEA. This CDR3 comprises 16 residues. Trimming took 6 bases from V and 1 from J; bases not matched to a gene: 8.

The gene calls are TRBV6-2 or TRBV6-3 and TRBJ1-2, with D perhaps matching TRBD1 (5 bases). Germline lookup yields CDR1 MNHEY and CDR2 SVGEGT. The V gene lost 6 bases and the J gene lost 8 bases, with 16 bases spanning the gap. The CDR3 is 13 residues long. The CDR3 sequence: CASSPAGFGGYTF. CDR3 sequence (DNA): TGTGCCAGCAGCCCGGCAGGGTTCGGCGGCTACACCTTC.

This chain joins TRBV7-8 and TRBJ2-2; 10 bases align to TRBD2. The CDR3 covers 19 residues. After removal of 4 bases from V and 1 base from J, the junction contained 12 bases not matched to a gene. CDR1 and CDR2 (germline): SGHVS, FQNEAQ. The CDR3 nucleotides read TGTGCCAGCAGCTCATCCCATTATGGACTAGCGGAGAACACCGGGGAGCTGTTTTTT. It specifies CASSSSHYGLAENTGELFF.

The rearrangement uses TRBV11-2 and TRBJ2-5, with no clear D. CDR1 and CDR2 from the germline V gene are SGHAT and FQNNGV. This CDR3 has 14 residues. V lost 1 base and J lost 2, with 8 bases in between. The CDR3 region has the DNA TGTGCCAGCAGCTTAGCTCTTTCGCAAGAGACCCAGTACTTC. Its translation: CASSLALSQETQYF.

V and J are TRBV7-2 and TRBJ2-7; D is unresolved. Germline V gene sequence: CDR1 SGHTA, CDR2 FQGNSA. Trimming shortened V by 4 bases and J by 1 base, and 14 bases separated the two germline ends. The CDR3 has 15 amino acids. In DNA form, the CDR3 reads TGTGCCAGCAGCTCAGATACCCAACGTTCCTACGAGCAGTACTTC. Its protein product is CASSSDTQRSYEQYF.

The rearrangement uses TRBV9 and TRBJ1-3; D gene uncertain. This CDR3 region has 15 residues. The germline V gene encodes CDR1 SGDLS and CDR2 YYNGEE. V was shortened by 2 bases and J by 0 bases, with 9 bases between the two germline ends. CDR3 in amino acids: CASSVTGDSGNTIYF. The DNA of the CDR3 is TGTGCCAGCAGCGTTACCGGGGACTCTGGAAACACCATATATTTT.

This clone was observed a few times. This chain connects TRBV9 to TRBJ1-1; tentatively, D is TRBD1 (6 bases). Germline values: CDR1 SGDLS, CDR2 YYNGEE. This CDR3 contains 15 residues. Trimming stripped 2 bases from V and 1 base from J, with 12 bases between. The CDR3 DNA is TGTGCCAGCAGCGTTGCAGGGGACCCGAACACTGAAGCTTTCTTT. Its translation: CASSVAGDPNTEAFF.

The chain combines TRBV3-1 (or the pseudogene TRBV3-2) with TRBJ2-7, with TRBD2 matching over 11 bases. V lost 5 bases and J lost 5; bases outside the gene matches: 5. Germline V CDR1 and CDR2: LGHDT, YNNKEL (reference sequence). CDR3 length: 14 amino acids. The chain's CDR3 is CASSGLAGGNEQYF. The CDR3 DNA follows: TGTGCCAGCAGCGGGCTAGCGGGGGGTAACGAGCAGTACTTC.